This T cell receptor (beta chain) was recorded in a study of blood T cell repertoires in COVID-19. Per the original methods: Amplified reference gene primers provided the basis for estimating nucleated cell counts. This table comes from immunoSEQ multiplex PCR, and its TCRdb copy is limited to in-frame clones, with some not included. V and J calls and clone size come straight from that table; D and trimming were deduced from the DNA. The sample consists of 150,000 or so clones, roughly 89% of them appearing once. The germline V gene has CDR1 SGHTA and CDR2 FQGNSA. This CDR3 spans 14 amino acids. V gave up 7 bases and J gave up 3 bases; unmatched junction bases: 5.

This chain uses TRBV7-2 with TRBJ2-1, with 8 bases identical to TRBD2. Sequencing was performed on peripheral blood. This sequence originates from a woman between 70 and 85 years old with COVID-19, enrolled during active disease. CDR3 loop: CASTSAGGYNEQFF. CDR3 coding DNA: TGTGCCAGCACGTCCGCGGGGGGCTACAATGAGCAGTTCTTC.